The following is a T cell receptor (beta chain) sequence with its context. Its antigen is not identified. CDR3 size: 14 residues. Germline V gene sequence: CDR1 SQVTM, CDR2 ANQGSEA. V was trimmed by 1 base and J by 3 bases, leaving 9 bases between them. This sample is part of a study of blood T cells in healthy people across ages. For the second PCR, which ran for roughly 6 to 12 cycles, a sample-barcoded 5' primer and a J-beta primer mix were used. Every cDNA molecule bore a tag from a template-switch adaptor containing 12 random nucleotides. Each CDR3 protein is one row after TCRdb ran MiXCR on the 5' RACE reads. The table shows about 620,000 distinct CDR3 sequences, with approximately 52% occurring only once. Whole-study results and caveats: Older age went with lower TCR beta diversity per million T cells, in a roughly linear way. Greater diversity and more naive CD4+ cells were seen in long-lived donors than in aged donors. Observed TCR beta diversity showed a strong correlation with the percentage of naive T cells as measured by flow cytometry.

The sequence was obtained from a woman at least 80 years old in good health. V usage is TRBV29-1 and J usage is TRBJ2-2; possibly TRBD1 or TRBD2 for D (5 bases each). Sequencing input: blood. The CDR3 loop reads CSVEVGPHTGELFF. The CDR3 region has the DNA TGCAGCGTTGAAGTGGGACCCCACACCGGGGAGCTGTTTTTT.